Presented here are 26 T cell receptor beta chains from one specimen sequenced in a study of cytomegalovirus exposure and HLA in healthy donors listed by TCRdb under 2017. The library was generated by the immunoSEQ multiplex PCR assay. A mixture of 60 forward primers for TCR Vbeta segments and 13 reverse primers for TCR Jbeta segments was used in the multiplex PCR. TCRdb holds this immuneACCESS table with in-frame rearrangements only. Some clones are missing; in checked studies, unresolved V genes explain under half, and the rest has no known cause. For this sample there are approximately 220,000 clones; roughly 70% appear just once. The ten largest clones represent less than 2% of the sample. The sequenced sample consisted of PBMCs. The receptors originated from a woman aged 25-40 years in good health and CMV-seronegative.

V and J are TRBV9 and TRBJ1-1; D is uncertain. In germline, CDR1 is SGDLS, CDR2 YYNGEE. This CDR3 spans 13 amino acids. The V gene lost 1 base and the J gene lost 0 bases, with 4 bases spanning the gap. CDR3 sequence: CASSVPVNTEAFF. The CDR3 DNA follows: TGTGCCAGCAGCGTACCCGTGAACACTGAAGCTTTCTTT.

The V and J genes are TRBV10-3 and TRBJ2-7, with 7 nucleotides matching TRBD1. V lost 6 bases to trimming and J lost 5 bases; unmatched junction nucleotides: 10. This CDR3 contains 14 residues. CDR1 is ENHRY, CDR2 SYGVKD, per germline. CDR3 nucleotide sequence: TGTGCCATCAGCACTATAGGGGGCGCAGACGAGCAGTACTTC. It specifies CAISTIGGADEQYF.

The J gene is TRBJ2-7, the V gene TRBV18; 9 bases match TRBD2. The CDR3 length is 16 residues. V lost 3 bases, J lost 3 bases, and 9 bases stayed unmatched. Germline V CDR1 and CDR2: KGHSH, LQKENI. Written as DNA, the CDR3 is TGTGCCAGCTCACCGGGGAGGGGACTAGCAAACTACGAGCAGTACTTC. This encodes CASSPGRGLANYEQYF.

The V and J genes are TRBV15 and TRBJ2-7; 12 nucleotides match TRBD2. CDR3 size: 17 residues. The germline gives CDR1 LNHNV, CDR2 YYDKDF (reference sequence). J was trimmed by 6 bases and V by 3 bases; bases with no gene match: 12. CDR3 DNA: TGTGCCACCAGCAGGGATCCGAGACTAGCGGGAGACGCCGAGCAGTACTTC. Protein product: CATSRDPRLAGDAEQYF.

This sequence joins TRBV27 and TRBJ1-5; D gene ambiguous. CDR3 size: 15 residues. CDR1 MNHEY and CDR2 SMNVEV come from the germline V gene (reference sequence). V was cut by 3 bases and J by 0 bases, with 9 bases left in between. The CDR3 sequence is CASSFGPLSNQPQHF. The CDR3 DNA sequence: TGTGCCAGCAGTTTCGGTCCCCTTAGCAATCAGCCCCAGCATTTT.

V and J are TRBV6-1 and TRBJ1-1, with D perhaps TRBD1 (6 bases). V was cut by 5 bases and J by 12 bases, with 16 bases left in between. This CDR3 is built from 12 residues. The germline V gene has CDR1 MNHNS and CDR2 SASEGT. As DNA, the CDR3 is TGTGCCAGCAGTTATGGAGTGGGGGCCACTTTCTTT. Protein sequence: CASSYGVGATFF.

CDR3 residues: CASSPRTGSLNTEAFF. The CDR3 nucleotides are TGTGCCAGCAGCCCCCGGACAGGGTCGTTGAACACTGAAGCTTTCTTT. This rearrangement joins TRBV5-4 to TRBJ1-1; 8 bases align to TRBD1. The CDR3 is 16 amino acids. V trimming: 4 bases; J trimming: 0 bases; junction bases outside the gene matches: 8. Germline V lookup: CDR1 SGHNT, CDR2 YYREEE (reference sequence).

The gene calls are TRBV7-9 and TRBJ2-7; 9 bases match TRBD1. V lost 5 bases, J lost 3 bases, and 17 bases stayed unmatched. The germline V gene encodes CDR1 SEHNR and CDR2 FQNEAQ (reference sequence). This CDR3 has 18 residues. The chain's CDR3 is CASSPRIPGLGQGYEQYF. The CDR3 DNA follows: TGTGCCAGCAGCCCAAGGATTCCCGGCCTGGGACAGGGCTACGAGCAGTACTTC. The full variable domain, its missing parts supplied by reference TRBV7-9 and TRBJ2-7, is DTGVSQNPRHKITKRGQNVTFRCDPISEHNRLYWYRQTLGQGPEFLTYFQNEAQLEKSRLLSDRFSAERPKGSFSTLEIQRTEQGDSAMYLCASSPRIPGLGQGYEQYFGPGTRLTVT.

This clone was counted a few times. This chain connects TRBV5-4 to TRBJ2-1; 9 bases match TRBD2. V dropped 1 base and J dropped 8; count of bases not matched to a gene: 7. Germline-derived CDR1 and CDR2 are SGHNT and YYREEE (reference sequence). CDR3 size: 15 residues. The CDR3 nucleotides read TGTGCCAGCAGCTTGCGTCGACTAGCGGACGATGAGCAGTTCTTC. It yields the protein CASSLRRLADDEQFF.

This rearrangement joins TRBV6-5 to TRBJ1-2; the D gene is possibly TRBD1 (6 bases). V lost 3 bases and J 7 bases, leaving 18 bases between the germline ends. Germline V gene data show CDR1 as MNHEY and CDR2 as SVGAGI. The CDR3 totals 15 residues. The chain's CDR3 is CASSYEIGGLSGYTF. CDR3 DNA sequence: TGTGCCAGCAGTTATGAAATCGGGGGGCTGAGTGGCTACACCTTC.

The rearrangement links TRBV11-2 to TRBJ2-1; TRBD2 matches 7 bases. Trimming removed 1 base from V and 1 base from J; junction bases left unmatched: 7. Germline lookup yields CDR1 SGHAT and CDR2 FQNNGV. This CDR3 is 17 amino acids long. Here the CDR3 reads CASSLGSGSISYNEQFF. The CDR3 bases are TGTGCCAGCAGCTTAGGTAGCGGGTCAATTTCCTACAATGAGCAGTTCTTC.

The chain links TRBV11-2 to TRBJ2-3, with 10 positions matching TRBD1. The CDR3 is 13 residues long. Germline CDR1 and CDR2: SGHAT and FQNNGV. V was clipped by 3 bases and J by 6 bases; unmatched bases: 0. CDR3: CASSLTGGDTQYF. CDR3 coding DNA: TGTGCCAGCAGCTTGACAGGGGGCGATACGCAGTATTTT. Complete variable domain (other parts from reference TRBV11-2 and TRBJ2-3): EAGVAQSPRYKIIEKRQSVAFWCNPISGHATLYWYQQILGQGPKLLIQFQNNGVVDDSQLPKDRFSAERLKGVDSTLKIQPAKLEDSAVYLCASSLTGGDTQYFGPGTRLTVL.

The rearrangement joins TRBV2 to TRBJ2-5; D remains ambiguous. The CDR3 spans 13 residues. Trimming cost V 2 bases and J 1 base, with 5 bases left between them. CDR1 and CDR2 (germline): SNHLY, FYNNEI. CDR3 loop: CASSELSQETQYF. In nucleotides, the CDR3 is TGTGCCAGCAGTGAACTGAGCCAAGAGACCCAGTACTTC.

The chain carries TRBV19 and TRBJ1-1, with D uncertain. The CDR3 runs 11 residues. Trimming removed 5 bases at V and 2 bases at J, with 3 bases between. Germline V CDR1 and CDR2: LNHDA, SQIVND (reference sequence). CDR3 sequence: CASSLNTEAFF. In nucleotides, the CDR3 is TGTGCCAGTAGTCTTAACACTGAAGCTTTCTTT.

The chain is built from TRBV7-9 and TRBJ1-2; D is unresolved. CDR3 length equals 16 residues. V dropped 0 bases and J dropped 7 bases, with 18 bases sitting between them. Germline CDR1 is SEHNR and CDR2 is FQNEAQ (reference sequence). The CDR3 spells CASSLARGESVSGYTF. The CDR3 nucleotides are TGTGCCAGCAGCTTAGCGCGCGGAGAATCCGTATCTGGCTACACCTTC.

The chain recombines TRBV5-4 with TRBJ2-3; tentatively, D is TRBD2 (6 bases). Germline assignment: CDR1 SGHNT and CDR2 YYREEE (reference sequence). The V gene lost 1 base and the J gene lost 3 bases, with 15 bases spanning the gap. The CDR3 totals 16 residues. CDR3 loop: CASSLYGGEVTDTQYF. Written as DNA, the CDR3 is TGTGCCAGCAGCTTGTACGGCGGGGAAGTAACAGATACGCAGTATTTT.

This sequence joins TRBV30 and TRBJ1-6, with TRBD1 matching over 9 bases. V lost 1 base, J lost 10 bases, and 5 bases stayed unmatched. There are 14 residues in the CDR3. In germline, CDR1 is GTSNPN, CDR2 SVGIG (reference sequence). The CDR3 region has the DNA TGTGCCTGGAGTGAGGACAGGGGAAAATCACCCCTCCACTTT. This translates into CAWSEDRGKSPLHF. The variable domain in full, with the rest retrieved from reference TRBV30 and TRBJ1-6, is SQTIHQWPATLVQPVGSPLSLECTVEGTSNPNLYWYRQAAGRGLQLLFYSVGIGQISSEVPQNLSASRPQDRQFILSSKKLLLSDSGFYLCAWSEDRGKSPLHFGNGTRLTVT.

A note on this clone: The junction departs from germline at one end; a sequencing error may be responsible. The gene calls are TRBV9 and TRBJ2-6; TRBD1 aligns across 8 bases. Germline CDR1 and CDR2: SGDLS and YYNGEE. The CDR3 runs 17 residues. CDR3 DNA: TGTGCCAGCAGCCTTGACTCGACAGGGGCTGGGGCCGACGTCCTGACTTTC. It specifies CASSLDSTGAGADVLTF.

This clone was counted only a few times. The gene calls are TRBV14 and TRBJ1-2, with 8 nucleotides matching TRBD1. Per germline, CDR1 SGHDN and CDR2 FVKESK. This CDR3 has 15 residues. The V gene end was trimmed by 0 bases and the J gene end by 2 bases; junction bases not matched to a gene: 2. The CDR3 DNA sequence: TGTGCCAGCAGCCAAGATCGGACAGGGAACTATGGCTACACCTTC. This translates into CASSQDRTGNYGYTF.

The V and J genes are TRBV7-9 and TRBJ1-4; D unclear. The CDR3 covers 14 residues. The germline V gene has CDR1 SEHNR and CDR2 FQNEAQ (reference sequence). Trimming shortened V by 1 base and J by 13 bases, and 16 bases separated the two germline ends. CDR3: CASSLGSLQDGLFF. CDR3 nucleotide sequence: TGTGCCAGCAGCTTAGGAAGCCTGCAGGATGGACTGTTTTTT. Based on the CDR3 plus reference TRBV7-9 and TRBJ1-4, the full variable domain is DTGVSQNPRHKITKRGQNVTFRCDPISEHNRLYWYRQTLGQGPEFLTYFQNEAQLEKSRLLSDRFSAERPKGSFSTLEIQRTEQGDSAMYLCASSLGSLQDGLFFGSGTQLSVL.

V is TRBV5-1 and J is TRBJ2-1; 9 nucleotides match TRBD2. Germline trimming cut 4 bases from V and 0 bases from J; bases unmatched to any gene: 11. CDR1 is SGHRS and CDR2 is YFSETQ in the germline V gene. The CDR3 length is 18 residues. Here the CDR3 reads CASSISKVSGSSYNEQFF. The CDR3 nucleotides read TGCGCCAGCAGCATCTCTAAAGTTAGCGGGAGCTCCTACAATGAGCAGTTCTTC. Full variable domain (remainder filled in from reference TRBV5-1 and TRBJ2-1): KAGVTQTPRYLIKTRGQQVTLSCSPISGHRSVSWYQQTPGQGLQFLFEYFSETQRNKGNFPGRFSGRQFSNSRSEMNVSTLELGDSALYLCASSISKVSGSSYNEQFFGPGTRLTVL.

V and J are TRBV5-5 and TRBJ2-7; TRBD1 matches at 11 bases. CDR3 size: 16 residues. V dropped 0 bases and J dropped 4; count of bases not matched to a gene: 6. In germline, CDR1 is SGHKS, CDR2 YYEKEE (reference sequence). DNA for the CDR3: TGTGCCAGCAGCTTGGAGGGGACAGGGGGTTCGTACGAGCAGTACTTC. It specifies CASSLEGTGGSYEQYF. The complete variable domain, with remaining parts taken from reference TRBV5-5 and TRBJ2-7, reads DAGVTQSPTHLIKTRGQQVTLRCSPISGHKSVSWYQQVLGQGPQFIFQYYEKEERGRGNFPDRFSARQFPNYSSELNVNALLLGDSALYLCASSLEGTGGSYEQYFGPGTRLTVT.

The genes are TRBV18 and TRBJ2-1; D may be TRBD1 (5 bases). Per the germline V gene, CDR1 is KGHSH and CDR2 is LQKENI. CDR3 size: 13 residues. Between the trimmed V and J ends, which lost 3 bases and 10 bases, there was a span of 13 bases. The CDR3 nucleotides are TGTGCCAGCTCACCCCGACTGACAGTCGAGCAGTTCTTC. Amino acids: CASSPRLTVEQFF.

This sequence joins TRBV5-4 and TRBJ2-5; D uncertain. Trimming removed 3 bases at V and 1 base at J, with 10 bases between. This CDR3 is 14 amino acids long. Germline CDR1 reads SGHNT; CDR2 reads YYREEE (reference sequence). The CDR3 DNA reads as TGTGCCAGCAGCTCAGGTCAATCCCAAGAGACCCAGTACTTC. The encoded protein is CASSSGQSQETQYF.

The V call is TRBV6-5, the J call TRBJ2-1; a weak D match, TRBD1 (6 bases). Trimming removed 2 bases from V and 14 bases from J, with 25 bases in between. In germline, CDR1 is MNHEY, CDR2 SVGAGI. This CDR3 spans 16 amino acids. The CDR3 reads CASSYGAGRGSGVKFF. DNA of the CDR3: TGTGCCAGCAGTTACGGGGCGGGCAGGGGTTCCGGGGTAAAGTTCTTC.

The V and J genes are TRBV7-3 and TRBJ2-1, with 9 nucleotides matching TRBD2. CDR1 is SGHTA, CDR2 FQGTGA, per germline. The CDR3 has 14 amino acids. V shed 5 bases and J 5 bases; nucleotides not matched to a gene: 4. The CDR3 spells CASSASGINNEQFF. The CDR3 DNA sequence: TGTGCCAGCAGCGCTAGCGGGATAAACAATGAGCAGTTCTTC.